These 8 T cell receptor beta chains came from one sample sequenced in a study of blood T cell repertoires in COVID-19. TCRdb keeps only in-frame clones here, not all; method: immunoSEQ multiplex PCR. The sample shows about 140,000 clones, about 79% of them seen only once. Input material: PBMCs or T cells enriched from blood (not recorded which). The receptors come from a woman in her forties or fifties who had recovered from COVID-19.

The chain has TRBV7-2 and TRBJ1-2; 8 nucleotides line up with TRBD1. Germline V gives CDR1 SGHTA, CDR2 FQGNSA. This CDR3 region has 15 residues. The trim removed 1 base at V and 8 bases at J, leaving 9 bases unmatched. The CDR3 sequence is CASSLDSTAGGGYTF. CDR3 coding DNA: TGTGCCAGCAGCTTAGATTCCACAGCAGGGGGCGGCTACACCTTC.

The chain links TRBV10-1 to TRBJ1-1, with D unresolved. The CDR3 totals 10 residues. Trimming took 5 bases from V and 8 from J, leaving 6 bases between them. Germline V CDR1 and CDR2: WNHNN, SYGVQD (reference sequence). DNA of the CDR3: TGCGCCAGCAGTCTTAGAGAAGCTTTCTTT. Protein: CASSLREAFF.

The J gene is TRBJ2-1, the V gene TRBV2; no firm D call. This CDR3 has 16 amino acids. V was shortened by 5 bases and J by 5 bases, with 19 bases between the two germline ends. The germline gives CDR1 SNHLY, CDR2 FYNNEI. The CDR3 bases are TGTGCCAGCAGTCTCCCCCTAAGCGATCTAAACAATGAGCAGTTCTTC. Translating it yields CASSLPLSDLNNEQFF.

The V gene is TRBV20-1, the J gene TRBJ1-5, with a possible D match to TRBD1 (6 bases). Germline CDR1 is DFQATT and CDR2 is SNEGSKA (reference sequence). The CDR3 totals 15 residues. Deletions cut 3 bases from V and 0 bases from J, with 12 bases between. The CDR3 DNA is TGCAGTGCTAGTACGGGACACATTAGCAATCAGCCCCAGCATTTT. As protein: CSASTGHISNQPQHF.

The chain combines TRBV30 with TRBJ2-1; 9 bases map to TRBD2. The CDR3 totals 16 residues. V was clipped by 3 bases and J by 4 bases; unmatched bases: 10. Germline V gene sequence: CDR1 GTSNPN, CDR2 SVGIG (reference sequence). CDR3 DNA: TGTGCCTGGAGATGGGATCGCGGGGGGGCTTACAATGAGCAGTTCTTC. Amino acid sequence: CAWRWDRGGAYNEQFF. The full variable domain, completed using reference TRBV30 and TRBJ2-1, is SQTIHQWPATLVQPVGSPLSLECTVEGTSNPNLYWYRQAAGRGLQLLFYSVGIGQISSEVPQNLSASRPQDRQFILSSKKLLLSDSGFYLCAWRWDRGGAYNEQFFGPGTRLTVL.

V is TRBV12-3 or TRBV12-4 and J is TRBJ2-5, with 7 bases aligning to TRBD1. The CDR3 spans 13 residues. Losses at the gene ends were 8 bases for V and 4 bases for J; bases not matched to a gene: 7. Here the CDR3 DNA reads TGTGCCAGCCTACAGGGGTCAGGAGAGACCCAGTACTTC. As protein: CASLQGSGETQYF.

The chain carries TRBV29-1 and TRBJ2-1; 8 bases match TRBD1. The CDR3 loop spans 17 amino acids. Germline values: CDR1 SQVTM, CDR2 ANQGSEA. Germline trimming cut 7 bases from V and 8 bases from J; bases unmatched to any gene: 22. The chain's CDR3 is CSGRRQGTLPLFDEQFF. In DNA form, the CDR3 reads TGCAGCGGCCGGAGACAGGGGACGCTGCCCCTCTTCGATGAGCAGTTCTTC.

The chain is built from TRBV5-1 and TRBJ2-7; 7 bases align to TRBD1. The junction had 18 bases not matched to a gene; V was cut back by 3 bases and J by 6 bases. CDR3 size: 17 residues. The germline CDR1 and CDR2 sequences are SGHRS and YFSETQ. The DNA for the CDR3 is TGCGCCAGCAGCTCCCCTCAAACACAGGGGCTGGGCGCCGAGCAGTACTTC. Translated, it gives CASSSPQTQGLGAEQYF.